These 28 T cell receptor beta chains originate from one sample sequenced in a study of human T cells and chemical hapten exposure. This sample's time point: patch test 2, 6 weeks after DPC sensitization. Treatment: therapeutic diphenylcyclopropenone sensitization with weekly scalp DPC. Using its own MiXCR run on the RACE reads, TCRdb lists one record per CDR3 protein. The profile shows a few hundred thousand distinct CDR3 sequences, under 6.5% of them singletons. The specimen comprised whole blood, sampled in connection with sensitization to the hapten diphenylcyclopropenone (DPC). Receptors were obtained from a woman younger than 35 with alopecia areata. Some clones in this sample may be carry-over from other donors' samples.

This clonotype came up a few times. This chain uses TRBV4-3 with TRBJ2-3; D unresolved. Trimming took off 0 bases at V and 2 bases at J, with 9 bases between the two ends. The CDR3 contains 15 residues. Germline V gives CDR1 LGHNA, CDR2 YSLEER. CDR3 region: CASSQDPDYTDTQYF. The CDR3 bases are TGCGCCAGCAGCCAAGACCCAGATTACACAGATACGCAGTATTTT.

This clonotype was recorded many times. V usage is TRBV3-1 and J usage is TRBJ1-2; 7 nucleotides agree with TRBD1. The CDR3 extends over 14 amino acids. J lost 5 bases, V lost 2 bases, and 5 bases had no gene match. Looked up from germline, CDR1 is LGHDT and CDR2 is YNNKEL (reference sequence). This chain's CDR3 is CASSQIDREYGYTF. The CDR3 nucleotides read TGTGCCAGCAGCCAAATCGACAGGGAATATGGCTACACCTTC.

This clonotype appeared many times. The chain recombines TRBV2 with TRBJ1-6; possibly TRBD1 for D (5 bases). The CDR3 contains 14 residues. Germline V gene lookup returns CDR1 SNHLY and CDR2 FYNNEI. V lost 3 bases and J lost 9, with 12 bases in between. This CDR3 is CASSEEGRGSPLHF. The CDR3 DNA reads TGTGCCAGCAGTGAGGAGGGGAGGGGTTCACCCCTCCACTTT.

This sequence joins TRBV9 and TRBJ1-5; tentatively, D is TRBD1 (6 bases). The ends were cut back, 3 bases at V and 6 bases at J, with 13 bases in the middle. The CDR3 contains 14 residues. Per the germline V gene, CDR1 is SGDLS and CDR2 is YYNGEE. The CDR3 nucleotides read TGTGCCAGCAGCGGAACAGGGATGGGTCAGCCCCAGCATTTT. It yields the protein CASSGTGMGQPQHF.

This chain connects TRBV2 to TRBJ2-6, with D perhaps TRBD1 or TRBD2 (5 bases each). Trimming took 4 bases from V and 0 from J, leaving 10 bases between them. The CDR3 is made up of 16 amino acids. The germline CDR1 and CDR2 sequences are SNHLY and FYNNEI. CDR3 DNA sequence: TGTGCCAGCAGTGCAGGGACCTACTCTGGGGCCAACGTCCTGACTTTC. This encodes CASSAGTYSGANVLTF.

This clonotype was detected ten times or more. CDR3: CASSYSGQRGYTF. CDR3 DNA sequence: TGTGCCAGCAGTTACTCGGGGCAAAGGGGCTACACCTTC. The V and J genes are TRBV6-6 and TRBJ1-2, with D possibly being TRBD1 (5 bases). Germline values: CDR1 MNHNY, CDR2 SVGAGI (reference sequence). This CDR3 has 13 residues. V lost 0 bases to trimming and J lost 8 bases, with 10 bases between them.

The V and J genes are TRBV7-9 and TRBJ2-1; tentatively, D is TRBD1 (6 bases). CDR1 is SEHNR, CDR2 FQNEAQ, per germline (reference sequence). The CDR3 extends over 17 amino acids. The V end lost 5 bases, the J end lost 0 bases, and 17 bases lay between the germline ends. For the CDR3, the DNA is TGTGCCAGCAGCCCCCCGACAGGTTCCAGCTCCTACAATGAGCAGTTCTTC. It yields the protein CASSPPTGSSSYNEQFF. The whole variable domain, remainder taken from reference TRBV7-9 and TRBJ2-1, is DTGVSQNPRHKITKRGQNVTFRCDPISEHNRLYWYRQTLGQGPEFLTYFQNEAQLEKSRLLSDRFSAERPKGSFSTLEIQRTEQGDSAMYLCASSPPTGSSSYNEQFFGPGTRLTVL.

To note about this clonotype: One end of the junction varies from germline; a read error may be responsible. The CDR3 nucleotides are TGTGCCAGCAGGGAATCGCGGGGGCCGGGAAAACTGTTTTTT. Protein: CASRESRGPGKLFF. This rearrangement joins TRBV25-1 to TRBJ1-4, with D possibly being TRBD1 (6 bases). Looked up from germline, CDR1 is MGHDK and CDR2 is SYGVNS. This CDR3 has 14 residues. Complete variable domain (other parts from reference TRBV25-1 and TRBJ1-4): EADIYQTPRYLVIGTGKKITLECSQTMGHDKMYWYQQDPGMELHLIHYSYGVNSTEKGDLSSESTVSRIRTEHFPLTLESARPSHTSQYLCASRESRGPGKLFFGSGTQLSVL.

This chain joins TRBV5-1 and TRBJ2-3; 7 nucleotides align to TRBD2. CDR1 and CDR2 (germline): SGHRS, YFSETQ. The J segment lost 0 bases and the V segment lost 0 bases, leaving 10 bases of the junction unmatched. This CDR3 has 18 amino acids. CDR3 in amino acids: CASSLAGSSGTSTDTQYF. The CDR3 nucleotides are TGCGCCAGCAGCTTGGCCGGGTCTAGCGGAACTAGCACAGATACGCAGTATTTT.

The genes are TRBV29-1 and TRBJ2-2; TRBD2 matches at 13 bases. The trim removed 3 bases at V and 6 bases at J, leaving 7 bases unmatched. Looked up from germline, CDR1 is SQVTM and CDR2 is ANQGSEA. CDR3 size: 16 residues. The CDR3 loop is CSVDPTSGGPPGELFF. The CDR3 DNA sequence: TGCAGCGTTGACCCGACTAGCGGGGGGCCCCCCGGGGAGCTGTTTTTT.

The V gene is TRBV12-3 or TRBV12-4, the J gene TRBJ2-3; 8 nucleotides align to TRBD1. The CDR3 contains 14 residues. The V segment lost 3 bases and the J segment 9 bases; nucleotides outside the gene matches: 8. CDR3 nucleotide sequence: TGTGCCAGCAGTTTCCAGCCAGGGGGCCGAACGCAGTATTTT. Translating it yields CASSFQPGGRTQYF.

The genes are TRBV6-2 or TRBV6-3 and TRBJ2-3, with 10 bases aligning to TRBD2. V was pared by 7 bases and J by 2 bases, with 15 bases of the junction left unmatched. Germline CDR1 MNHEY, CDR2 SVGEGT. The CDR3 loop spans 18 amino acids. This chain's CDR3 is CASISFIGLADNTDTQYF. CDR3 DNA: TGTGCCAGCATCTCCTTCATCGGACTAGCGGATAACACAGATACGCAGTATTTT.

This clonotype has a handful of counts. The genes are TRBV4-2 and TRBJ1-4; no clear D gene. The CDR3 covers 15 residues. V was cut by 4 bases and J by 7 bases, with 16 bases left in between. Germline loops: CDR1 LGHNA, CDR2 YNFKEQ. The CDR3 region has the DNA TGTGCCAGCAGCCCAAGAGACCGGACCAGTGAAAAACTGTTTTTT. Protein: CASSPRDRTSEKLFF.

This clonotype was seen more than once but under ten times. CDR3 amino acids: CASKVGRGQETQYF. The DNA of the CDR3 is TGTGCCAGCAAGGTGGGCAGGGGGCAAGAGACCCAGTACTTC. The V and J genes are TRBV27 and TRBJ2-5; 7 nucleotides align to TRBD1. The CDR3 contains 14 residues. With 7 bases clipped from V and 2 bases from J, the junction kept 7 bases outside the gene matches. In germline, CDR1 is MNHEY, CDR2 SMNVEV (reference sequence).

In its sample, this clonotype was seen many times. This rearrangement joins TRBV18 to TRBJ2-3, with TRBD2 as a possible D gene (6 bases). V dropped 5 bases and J dropped 0 bases, with 15 bases sitting between them. CDR1 is KGHSH and CDR2 is LQKENI in the germline V gene. The CDR3 length is 16 residues. CDR3 sequence: CASSSRDWSSTDTQYF. The CDR3 DNA reads TGTGCCAGCTCATCCCGGGACTGGTCTAGCACAGATACGCAGTATTTT.

The rearrangement uses TRBV24-1 and TRBJ1-2; D perhaps matches TRBD1 (5 bases). The CDR3 is 14 amino acids. Trimming removed 4 bases at V and 5 bases at J, with 13 bases between. CDR1 KGHDR and CDR2 SFDVKD come from the germline V gene. Here the CDR3 reads CATSDPDRSYGYTF. CDR3 DNA: TGTGCCACCAGTGACCCAGACAGATCGTATGGCTACACCTTC.

This clonotype was detected a few times. Possible read error: a much larger clone is one base away. The chain couples TRBV7-8 to TRBJ1-1, with unresolved D. Trimming left V 3 bases short and J 3 bases short, with 5 bases between. Germline V CDR1 and CDR2: SGHVS, FQNEAQ. This CDR3 has 12 amino acids. The CDR3 bases are TGTGCCAGCAGCTTGGGGTACACTGAAGCTTTCTTT. It encodes CASSLGYTEAFF.

Ten or more counts support this clonotype. The chain joins TRBV6-5 to TRBJ2-5, with TRBD2 matching 10 bases. J gave up 2 bases and V 0 bases, and 3 bases lay outside the gene matches. Germline CDR1 reads MNHEY; CDR2 reads SVGAGI. The CDR3 spans 16 residues. In DNA form, the CDR3 reads TGTGCCAGCAGTTACTCCTCAGCGGGGGGGCAAGAGACCCAGTACTTC. Residues: CASSYSSAGGQETQYF.

This clonotype was counted ten times or more. The chain carries TRBV6-2 or TRBV6-3 and TRBJ1-5, with unresolved D. V was pared by 0 bases and J by 4 bases, with 7 bases between. This CDR3 has 14 residues. Germline V gene data show CDR1 as MNHEY and CDR2 as SVGEGT. This CDR3 is CASSYSMGNQPQHF. Written as DNA, the CDR3 is TGTGCCAGCAGTTACTCGATGGGGAATCAGCCCCAGCATTTT.

Ten or more counts support this clonotype. The rearrangement joins TRBV5-1 to TRBJ1-5, with D uncertain. The V end lost 0 bases, the J end lost 3 bases, and 7 bases lay between the germline ends. The germline gives CDR1 SGHRS, CDR2 YFSETQ. The CDR3 length is 14 residues. CDR3 amino acids: CASSLAGNNQPQHF. The DNA of the CDR3 is TGCGCCAGCAGCTTGGCCGGGAACAATCAGCCCCAGCATTTT.

This clonotype was observed a handful of times. This chain joins TRBV7-2 and TRBJ1-2; a possible D gene is TRBD1 (5 bases). The CDR3 extends over 15 amino acids. The germline gives CDR1 SGHTA, CDR2 FQGNSA. V lost 3 bases and J lost 6, with 17 bases in between. CDR3 bases: TGTGCCAGCAGCTTGAGACGTGCAGGGAACAATGGCTACACCTTC. It translates to CASSLRRAGNNGYTF.

Ten or more counts support this clonotype. A clone one base away is much larger, so this may be a read error. The chain uses TRBV4-3 and TRBJ1-1; no definite D call. V was pared by 0 bases and J by 3 bases, with 8 bases between. The CDR3 length is 14 residues. From germline, CDR1 is LGHNA and CDR2 YSLEER. The CDR3, as DNA: TGCGCCAGCAGCCAAGATGGGGTTTACACTGAAGCTTTCTTT. This codes for CASSQDGVYTEAFF.

V and J are TRBV3-1 and TRBJ1-5; maybe TRBD1 (5 bases). Germline loops: CDR1 LGHDT, CDR2 YNNKEL (reference sequence). V was clipped by 2 bases and J by 6 bases, with 11 bases between them. CDR3 length equals 14 residues. DNA for the CDR3: TGTGCCAGCAGCCAAAGCGGGGGGGGTCAGCCCCAGCATTTT. Its protein is CASSQSGGGQPQHF.

The chain is built from TRBV6-1 and TRBJ1-6, with D unclear. CDR3 length: 13 residues. V lost 2 bases and J 11 bases, leaving 10 bases between the germline ends. Germline V gene data show CDR1 as MNHNS and CDR2 as SASEGT. The CDR3 spells CASSEMGWPPLHF. The CDR3 DNA follows: TGTGCCAGCAGTGAAATGGGGTGGCCACCCCTCCACTTT.

CDR3 protein: CASSESPDRGRGPQHF. For the CDR3, the DNA is TGTGCCAGCAGTGAAAGCCCAGACAGGGGCCGGGGGCCCCAGCATTTT. This chain uses TRBV6-1 with TRBJ1-5, with 8 bases aligning to TRBD1. This CDR3 has 16 residues. The V and J ends lost 2 bases and 9 bases, in that order; junction bases with no gene match: 12. Germline CDR1 reads MNHNS; CDR2 reads SASEGT.

This clonotype has only a few counts. The chain is built from TRBV18 and TRBJ1-6; possibly TRBD1 for D (5 bases). V dropped 3 bases and J dropped 5 bases, with 8 bases sitting between them. The CDR3 length is 14 residues. Per germline, CDR1 KGHSH and CDR2 LQKENI. The CDR3 here is CASSPGRNNSPLHF. CDR3 in DNA: TGTGCCAGCTCACCGGGACGTAATAATTCACCCCTCCACTTT.

The genes are TRBV6-5 and TRBJ2-2; D remains ambiguous. Germline V lookup: CDR1 MNHEY, CDR2 SVGAGI. V gave up 2 bases and J gave up 8 bases, with 9 bases separating them. The length of the CDR3 is 13 residues. The CDR3, as DNA: TGTGCCAGCAGTTACGGATTAAGAGGGGAGCTGTTTTTT. This sequence encodes CASSYGLRGELFF.

This clonotype came up many times. The chain carries TRBV28 and TRBJ1-4; 9 nucleotides align to TRBD1. The V gene's germline CDR1 is MDHEN and CDR2 SYDVKM. CDR3 length: 15 residues. V trimming: 4 bases; J trimming: 7 bases; junction bases outside the gene matches: 7. CDR3 amino acids: CASSSAGTGREKLFF. DNA of the CDR3: TGTGCCAGCAGTTCCGCCGGGACAGGGCGTGAAAAACTGTTTTTT.